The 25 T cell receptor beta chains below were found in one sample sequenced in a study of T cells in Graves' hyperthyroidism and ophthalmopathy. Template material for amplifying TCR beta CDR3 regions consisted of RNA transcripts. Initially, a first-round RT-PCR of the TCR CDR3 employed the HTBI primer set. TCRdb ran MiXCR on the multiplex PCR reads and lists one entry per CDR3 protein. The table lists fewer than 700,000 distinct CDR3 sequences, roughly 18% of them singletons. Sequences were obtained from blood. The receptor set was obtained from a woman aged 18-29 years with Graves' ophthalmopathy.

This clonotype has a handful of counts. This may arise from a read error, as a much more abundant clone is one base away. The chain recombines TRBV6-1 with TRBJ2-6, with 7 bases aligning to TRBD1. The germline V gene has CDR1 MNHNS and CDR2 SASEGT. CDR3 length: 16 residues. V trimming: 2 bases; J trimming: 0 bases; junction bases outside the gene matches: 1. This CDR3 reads CASSETGDSGANVLTF. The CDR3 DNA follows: TGTGCCAGCAGTGAAACAGGGGACTCTGGGGCCAACGTCCTGACTTTC.

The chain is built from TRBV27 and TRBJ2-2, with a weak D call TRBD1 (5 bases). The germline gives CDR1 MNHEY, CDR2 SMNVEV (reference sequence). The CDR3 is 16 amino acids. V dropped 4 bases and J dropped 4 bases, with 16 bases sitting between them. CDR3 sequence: CASSSDTLRGTGELFF. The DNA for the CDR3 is TGTGCCAGCAGTTCAGACACCCTTAGGGGCACCGGGGAGCTGTTTTTT.

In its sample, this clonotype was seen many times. Written as DNA, the CDR3 is TGTGCCAGCAGCTTCAGTAGCGCCTCCTACGAGCAGTACTTC. This codes for CASSFSSASYEQYF. The V and J genes are TRBV7-2 and TRBJ2-7; possible D gene TRBD2, 5 bases. The CDR3 is 14 amino acids. V dropped 3 bases and J dropped 0 bases, with 9 bases sitting between them. The germline gives CDR1 SGHTA, CDR2 FQGNSA.

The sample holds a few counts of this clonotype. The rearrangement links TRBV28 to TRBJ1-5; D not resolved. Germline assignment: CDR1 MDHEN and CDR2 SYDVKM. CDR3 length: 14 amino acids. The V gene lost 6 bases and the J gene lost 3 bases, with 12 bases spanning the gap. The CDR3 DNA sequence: TGTGCCAGCAGCTCCGGACGGGTCAATCAGCCCCAGCATTTT. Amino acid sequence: CASSSGRVNQPQHF.

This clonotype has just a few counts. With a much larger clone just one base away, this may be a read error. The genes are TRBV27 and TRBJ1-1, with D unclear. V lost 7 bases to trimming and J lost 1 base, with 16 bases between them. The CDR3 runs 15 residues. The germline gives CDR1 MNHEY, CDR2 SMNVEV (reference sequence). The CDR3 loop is CASNFHPPGNTEAFF. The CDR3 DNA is TGTGCCAGCAATTTTCACCCGCCGGGGAACACTGAAGCTTTCTTT.

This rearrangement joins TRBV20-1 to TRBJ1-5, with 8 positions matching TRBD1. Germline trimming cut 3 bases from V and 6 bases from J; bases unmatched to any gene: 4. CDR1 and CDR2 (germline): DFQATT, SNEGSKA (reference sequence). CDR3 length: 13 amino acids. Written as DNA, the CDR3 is TGCAGTGCTAGCGGGCAGGGGGCTCAGCCCCAGCATTTT. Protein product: CSASGQGAQPQHF.

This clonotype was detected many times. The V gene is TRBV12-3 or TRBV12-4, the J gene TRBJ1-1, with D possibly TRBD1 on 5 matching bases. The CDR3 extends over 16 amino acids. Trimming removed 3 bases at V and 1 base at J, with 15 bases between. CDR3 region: CASSFRTRDGNTEAFF. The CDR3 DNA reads TGTGCCAGCAGTTTCCGGACACGAGACGGGAACACTGAAGCTTTCTTT.

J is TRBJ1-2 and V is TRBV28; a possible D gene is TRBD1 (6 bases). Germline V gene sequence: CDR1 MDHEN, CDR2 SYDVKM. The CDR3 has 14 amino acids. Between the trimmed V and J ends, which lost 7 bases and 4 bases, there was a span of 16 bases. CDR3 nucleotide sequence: TGTGCCAGCACCCCCAGGGGCAAAGGCTATGGCTACACCTTC. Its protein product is CASTPRGKGYGYTF.

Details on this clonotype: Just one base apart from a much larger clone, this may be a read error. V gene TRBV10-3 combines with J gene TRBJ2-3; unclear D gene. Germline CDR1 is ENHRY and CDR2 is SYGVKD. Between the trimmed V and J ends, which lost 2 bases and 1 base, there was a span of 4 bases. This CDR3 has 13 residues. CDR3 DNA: TGTGCCATCAGTGAGGGGGGCACAGATACGCAGTATTTT. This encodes CAISEGGTDTQYF.

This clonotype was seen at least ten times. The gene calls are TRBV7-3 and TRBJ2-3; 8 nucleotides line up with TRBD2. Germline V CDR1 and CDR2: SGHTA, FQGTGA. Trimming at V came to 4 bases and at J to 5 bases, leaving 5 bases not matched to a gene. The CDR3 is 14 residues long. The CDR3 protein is CASSYGGAGDTQYF. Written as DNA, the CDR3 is TGTGCCAGCAGCTACGGGGGGGCCGGAGATACGCAGTATTTT. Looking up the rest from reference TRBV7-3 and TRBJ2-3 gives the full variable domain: GAGVSQTPSNKVTEKGKYVELRCDPISGHTALYWYRQSLGQGPEFLIYFQGTGAADDSGLPNDRFFAVRPEGSVSTLKIQRTERGDSAVYLCASSYGGAGDTQYFGPGTRLTVL.

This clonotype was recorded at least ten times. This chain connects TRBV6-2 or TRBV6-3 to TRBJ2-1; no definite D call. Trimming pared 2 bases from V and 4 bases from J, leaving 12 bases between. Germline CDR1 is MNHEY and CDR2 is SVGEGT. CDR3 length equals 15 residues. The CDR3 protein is CASSYEAAPYNEQFF. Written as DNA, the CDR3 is TGTGCCAGCAGTTACGAGGCGGCTCCTTACAATGAGCAGTTCTTC.

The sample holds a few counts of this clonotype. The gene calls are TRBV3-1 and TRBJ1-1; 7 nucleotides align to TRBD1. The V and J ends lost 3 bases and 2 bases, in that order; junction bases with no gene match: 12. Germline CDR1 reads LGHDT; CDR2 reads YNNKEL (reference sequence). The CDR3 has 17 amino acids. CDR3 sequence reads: CASSHNRDSELNTEAFF. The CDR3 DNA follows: TGTGCCAGCAGCCACAACCGGGACAGCGAACTTAACACTGAAGCTTTCTTT.

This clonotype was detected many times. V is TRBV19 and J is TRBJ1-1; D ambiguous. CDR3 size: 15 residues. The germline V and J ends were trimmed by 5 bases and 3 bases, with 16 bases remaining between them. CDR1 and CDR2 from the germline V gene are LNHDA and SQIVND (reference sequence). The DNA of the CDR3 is TGTGCCAGTAGTCCATTCTCTGGACTGGACACTGAAGCTTTCTTT. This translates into CASSPFSGLDTEAFF.

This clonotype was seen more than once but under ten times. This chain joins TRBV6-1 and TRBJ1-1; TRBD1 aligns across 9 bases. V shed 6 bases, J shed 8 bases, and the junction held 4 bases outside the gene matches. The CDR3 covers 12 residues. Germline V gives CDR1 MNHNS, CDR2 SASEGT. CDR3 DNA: TGTGCCAGCAGGGGACAGGGTAGAGAAGCTTTCTTT. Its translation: CASRGQGREAFF.

CDR3 sequence (DNA): TGCGCCAGCAGCCAAGATGCTAGGGGCACAGATACGCAGTATTTT. It translates to CASSQDARGTDTQYF. The V call is TRBV4-3, the J call TRBJ2-3, with D uncertain. This CDR3 spans 15 amino acids. Germline assignment: CDR1 LGHNA and CDR2 YSLEER. With 0 bases removed from V and 1 base from J, the gap between germline ends came to 8 bases.

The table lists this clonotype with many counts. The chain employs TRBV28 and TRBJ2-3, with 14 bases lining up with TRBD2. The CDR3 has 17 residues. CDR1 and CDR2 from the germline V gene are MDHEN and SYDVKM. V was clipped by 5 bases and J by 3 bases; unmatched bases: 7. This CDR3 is CASSPGTSGSWTDTQYF. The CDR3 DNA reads TGTGCCAGCAGTCCGGGGACTAGCGGGAGTTGGACAGATACGCAGTATTTT.

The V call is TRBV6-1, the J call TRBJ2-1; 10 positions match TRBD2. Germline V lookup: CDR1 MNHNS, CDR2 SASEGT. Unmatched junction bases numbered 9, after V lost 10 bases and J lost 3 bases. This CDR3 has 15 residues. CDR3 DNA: TGTGCCACGAGTCCCGGGACTAGCGACTACAATGAGCAGTTCTTC. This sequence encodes CATSPGTSDYNEQFF.

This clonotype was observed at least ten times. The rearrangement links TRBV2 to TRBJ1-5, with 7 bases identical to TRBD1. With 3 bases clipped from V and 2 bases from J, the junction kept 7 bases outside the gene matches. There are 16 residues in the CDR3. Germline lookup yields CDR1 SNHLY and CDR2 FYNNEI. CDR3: CASSEVGGTGNQPQHF. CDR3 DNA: TGTGCCAGCAGTGAGGTGGGTGGGACAGGCAATCAGCCCCAGCATTTT.

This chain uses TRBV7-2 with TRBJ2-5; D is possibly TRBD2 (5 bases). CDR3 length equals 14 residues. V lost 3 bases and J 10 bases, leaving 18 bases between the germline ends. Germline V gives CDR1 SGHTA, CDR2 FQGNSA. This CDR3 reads CASSLAPAGRDQYF. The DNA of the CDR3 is TGTGCCAGCAGCTTGGCTCCAGCCGGACGGGACCAGTACTTC.

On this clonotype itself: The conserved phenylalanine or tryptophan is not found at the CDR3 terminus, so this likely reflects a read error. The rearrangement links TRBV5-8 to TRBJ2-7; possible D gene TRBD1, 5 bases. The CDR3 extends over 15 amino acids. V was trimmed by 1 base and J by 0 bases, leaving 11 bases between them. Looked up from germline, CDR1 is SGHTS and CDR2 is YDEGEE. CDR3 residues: CASSLKQVASYEQYS. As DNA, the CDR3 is TGTGCCAGCAGCTTGAAACAGGTCGCCTCCTACGAGCAGTACTCC.

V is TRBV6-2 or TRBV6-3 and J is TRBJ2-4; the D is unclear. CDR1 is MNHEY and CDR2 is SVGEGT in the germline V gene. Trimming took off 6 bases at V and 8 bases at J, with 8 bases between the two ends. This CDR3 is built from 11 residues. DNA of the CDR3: TGTGCCAGCAGATACCTGGACATTCAGTACTTC. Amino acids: CASRYLDIQYF.

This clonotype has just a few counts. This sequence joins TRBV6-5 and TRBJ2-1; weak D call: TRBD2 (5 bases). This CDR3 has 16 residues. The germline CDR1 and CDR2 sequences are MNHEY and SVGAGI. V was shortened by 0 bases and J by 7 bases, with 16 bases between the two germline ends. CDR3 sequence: CASSYSRYREWNEQFF. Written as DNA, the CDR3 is TGTGCCAGCAGTTACTCTCGCTATCGGGAATGGAATGAGCAGTTCTTC.

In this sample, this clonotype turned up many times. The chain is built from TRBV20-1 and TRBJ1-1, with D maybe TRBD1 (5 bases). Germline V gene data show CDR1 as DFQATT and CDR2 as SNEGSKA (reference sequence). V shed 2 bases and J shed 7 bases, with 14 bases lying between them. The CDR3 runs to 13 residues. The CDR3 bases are TGCAGTGCTAGATTTGGGACGGAAGATGAAGCTTTCTTT. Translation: CSARFGTEDEAFF.

DNA for the CDR3: TGTGCCAGCATGACGATCAATGAGCAGTTCTTC. Translating it yields CASMTINEQFF. The J gene is TRBJ2-1, the V gene TRBV2, with unresolved D. V was pared by 7 bases and J by 6 bases, with 7 bases between. CDR1 and CDR2 from the germline V gene are SNHLY and FYNNEI. The CDR3 has 11 residues.

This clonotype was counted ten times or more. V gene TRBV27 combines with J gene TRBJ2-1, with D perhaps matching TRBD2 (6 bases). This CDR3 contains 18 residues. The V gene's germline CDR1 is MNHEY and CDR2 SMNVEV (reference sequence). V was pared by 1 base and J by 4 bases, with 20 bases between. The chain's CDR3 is CASSLWSPGAGDYNEQFF. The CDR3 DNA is TGTGCCAGCAGTTTATGGAGTCCAGGAGCGGGTGATTACAATGAGCAGTTCTTC.